One and the same sample provided the 17 T cell receptor beta chains below, sequenced in a study of cytomegalovirus exposure and HLA in healthy donors. It was with 60 Vbeta and 13 Jbeta primers that the PCR ran. Some clones are missing from TCRdb's copy, which holds only in-frame ones; the method was immunoSEQ multiplex PCR. The sample records some 100,000 clones, 65% to 85% being singletons. Sequenced input: PBMCs. Receptors were obtained from a girl aged 2-10 years in good health and CMV-seropositive.

The rearrangement joins TRBV2 to TRBJ1-1; possible D gene TRBD1, 5 bases. Trimming stripped 5 bases from V and 3 bases from J, with 13 bases between. CDR3 length: 14 amino acids. Looked up from germline, CDR1 is SNHLY and CDR2 is FYNNEI. Here the CDR3 DNA reads TGTGCCAGCAGTACCAGGGTTCTCTACACTGAAGCTTTCTTT. Residues: CASSTRVLYTEAFF.

The chain recombines TRBV4-2 with TRBJ2-1; D is uncertain. CDR3 length equals 14 residues. V lost 0 bases and J 4 bases, leaving 7 bases between the germline ends. Germline values: CDR1 LGHNA, CDR2 YNFKEQ. The CDR3 sequence: CASSQDGEYNEQFF. The CDR3 DNA follows: TGTGCCAGCAGCCAAGACGGAGAGTACAATGAGCAGTTCTTC.

This clone was found a few times. J is TRBJ1-3 and V is TRBV6-5, with TRBD1 identical over 7 bases. This CDR3 is built from 15 residues. Germline trimming cut 5 bases from V and 4 bases from J; bases unmatched to any gene: 8. The germline gives CDR1 MNHEY, CDR2 SVGAGI. CDR3 coding DNA: TGTGCCAGCAGTAAGGGGGACAGACTGGGAAACACCATATATTTT. Amino acid sequence: CASSKGDRLGNTIYF.

On this clone itself: One junction end disagrees with the germline gene, perhaps due to a read error. The chain recombines TRBV27 with TRBJ2-1; possible D gene TRBD2, 6 bases. Germline CDR1 MNHEY, CDR2 SMNVEV (reference sequence). The CDR3 is 14 amino acids. CDR3: CASSYRDSDNEQFF. CDR3 DNA: TGTGCCAGCAGTTACCGGGACTCCGACAATGAGCAGTTCTTC.

The chain has TRBV29-1 and TRBJ2-5; D is possibly TRBD2 (6 bases). This CDR3 contains 15 residues. Looked up from germline, CDR1 is SQVTM and CDR2 is ANQGSEA. Trimming removed 3 bases at V and 4 bases at J, with 18 bases between. The CDR3 sequence is CSVEGRIGDPETQYF. CDR3 nucleotides: TGCAGCGTTGAGGGGAGGATAGGGGACCCAGAGACCCAGTACTTC.

The chain is built from TRBV25-1 and TRBJ2-7; 9 bases line up with TRBD1. J was trimmed by 4 bases and V by 6 bases; bases with no gene match: 7. Germline CDR1 reads MGHDK; CDR2 reads SYGVNS. CDR3 length: 14 residues. CDR3 in DNA: TGTGCCAGCAGCCCCGGGACAGGGAAATACGAGCAGTACTTC. Its protein is CASSPGTGKYEQYF.

This rearrangement joins TRBV30 to TRBJ2-5; D is undetermined. Trimming shortened V by 2 bases and J by 3 bases, and 4 bases separated the two germline ends. This CDR3 has 11 amino acids. The germline CDR1 and CDR2 sequences are GTSNPN and SVGIG (reference sequence). CDR3 protein: CAWSLKETQYF. CDR3 nucleotides: TGTGCCTGGAGTTTAAAAGAGACCCAGTACTTC.

The V and J genes are TRBV5-1 and TRBJ1-5, with a tentative D call TRBD1 (6 bases). This CDR3 is built from 13 residues. V lost 4 bases and J lost 7, with 12 bases in between. Germline V gene data show CDR1 as SGHRS and CDR2 as YFSETQ. CDR3 nucleotide sequence: TGCGCCAGCAGCGTCAACAGGGAGCAGCCCCAGCATTTT. Translating gives CASSVNREQPQHF.

The chain combines TRBV9 with TRBJ1-2; D is ambiguous. Per the germline V gene, CDR1 is SGDLS and CDR2 is YYNGEE. This CDR3 comprises 11 residues. Between the trimmed V and J ends, which lost 0 bases and 7 bases, there was a span of 4 bases. The CDR3 region is CASSVAGGYTF. In DNA, the CDR3 is TGTGCCAGCAGCGTAGCGGGTGGCTACACCTTC.

This chain joins TRBV28 and TRBJ1-1; D gene ambiguous. This CDR3 has 17 residues. The V end was cut by 2 bases, the J end by 2 bases, with 18 bases between. Germline V gives CDR1 MDHEN, CDR2 SYDVKM. In DNA, the CDR3 is TGTGCCAGCAGTTTAATCGCCCCCCAAGGAGGCAACACTGAAGCTTTCTTT. Protein product: CASSLIAPQGGNTEAFF. Together with reference TRBV28 and TRBJ1-1, the CDR3 gives the full variable domain: DVKVTQSSRYLVKRTGEKVFLECVQDMDHENMFWYRQDPGLGLRLIYFSYDVKMKEKGDIPEGYSVSREKKERFSLILESASTNQTSMYLCASSLIAPQGGNTEAFFGQGTRLTVV.

This clone has just one count. The chain recombines TRBV9 with TRBJ2-7, with TRBD2 matching 12 bases. The CDR3 spans 16 residues. Germline CDR1 reads SGDLS; CDR2 reads YYNGEE. V trimming: 0 bases; J trimming: 2 bases; junction bases outside the gene matches: 3. CDR3 region: CASSVGLAGAPYEQYF. CDR3 bases: TGTGCCAGCAGCGTAGGACTAGCGGGAGCCCCCTACGAGCAGTACTTC.

V usage is TRBV29-1 and J usage is TRBJ2-1; TRBD2 might be the D (8 bases). CDR3 size: 14 residues. The germline gives CDR1 SQVTM, CDR2 ANQGSEA. Trimming stripped 6 bases from V and 10 bases from J, with 22 bases between. The CDR3 coding sequence is TGCAGCGTGCACAGGGGTTCGGGGGGGAAGGAGCAGTTCTTC. It is translated as CSVHRGSGGKEQFF.

The J gene is TRBJ2-1, the V gene TRBV7-6; TRBD1 matches at 7 bases. The germline V gene has CDR1 SGHVS and CDR2 FNYEAQ. The CDR3 spans 13 residues. Germline trimming cut 3 bases from V and 10 bases from J; bases unmatched to any gene: 6. The DNA of the CDR3 is TGTGCCAGCAGCTTTACTGAGACAGGGGAGCAGTTCTTC. Its translation: CASSFTETGEQFF.

V and J are TRBV28 and TRBJ1-2, with TRBD1 as a possible D gene (6 bases). V lost 6 bases and J 7 bases, leaving 27 bases between the germline ends. There are 17 residues in the CDR3. Germline V gene sequence: CDR1 MDHEN, CDR2 SYDVKM. CDR3 sequence: CASRRITGQPGAGGYTF. The CDR3 region has the DNA TGTGCCAGCAGGAGAATCACCGGACAGCCCGGGGCGGGTGGCTACACCTTC.

The chain is built from TRBV6-5 and TRBJ2-7; TRBD1 agrees at 8 bases. Germline V gene sequence: CDR1 MNHEY, CDR2 SVGAGI. CDR3 size: 15 residues. Trimming removed 2 bases from V and 7 bases from J; junction bases left unmatched: 10. The chain's CDR3 is CASSYGIAGGAEQYF. The CDR3 DNA sequence: TGTGCCAGCAGTTACGGTATTGCAGGGGGCGCGGAGCAGTACTTC.

V gene TRBV18 combines with J gene TRBJ1-1; 7 bases match TRBD1. With 3 bases clipped from V and 3 bases from J, the junction kept 10 bases outside the gene matches. Germline V gene data show CDR1 as KGHSH and CDR2 as LQKENI. This CDR3 region has 16 residues. CDR3 nucleotide sequence: TGTGCCAGCTCACCGACAACAGGGGCGGTAGACACTGAAGCTTTCTTT. It is translated as CASSPTTGAVDTEAFF.

In its sample, this clone was seen a few times. The rearrangement links TRBV20-1 to TRBJ2-5; no clear D gene. There are 11 residues in the CDR3. Germline CDR1 is DFQATT and CDR2 is SNEGSKA (reference sequence). V gave up 3 bases and J gave up 3 bases, with 5 bases separating them. CDR3 in amino acids: CSARREETQYF. The CDR3 coding sequence is TGCAGTGCTAGGCGAGAAGAGACCCAGTACTTC.